A selection of T cell receptor beta chains follows, all from one sample in a study of T cell repertoires in cytomegalovirus infection. TCRdb processed the reads anew with MiXCR; each CDR3 protein has one entry. The repertoire holds approximately 400,000 distinct CDR3 sequences, approximately 30% seen once, with about 13% in the top ten. Sequenced input: PBMCs. The receptors derive from a human donor in good health (CMV status not recorded). Some clones in this sample may be carry-over from other donors' samples. Each CDR3 is given with its conserved first and last residue. The D gene is left open where the match is weak. Clone size is shown for a subset of rows, as once, few, many or a class of expanded clone.

>19|TRBJ2-3|TRBD2|NA|TRBV3-1
TGTGCCAGCAGCCGACGGGGGGGCCTAGCGAGGACTAGCACAGATACGCAGTATTTT
CASSRRGGLARTSTDTQYF
>17|TRBJ1-2|NA|NA|TRBV9
TGTGCCAGCAGCGTACACAAAACACTCCAGACTAACTATGGCTACACCTTC
CASSVHKTLQTNYGYTF
>15|TRBJ2-2|NA|few|TRBV7-9
TGTGCCAGCAGCTTAGCGCGGAAGGGGGCCGGGGAGCTGTTTTTT
CASSLARKGAGELFF
>15|TRBJ1-3|NA|NA|TRBV7-2
TGTGACAGCAGCCGATCGGGGGGTTCTGGAAACACCATATATTTT
CDSSRSGGSGNTIYF
>15|TRBJ1-1|NA|many|TRBV7-3
TGTGCCAGCAGCCCTGAGGCGGGCCCGAACACTGAAGCTTTCTTT
CASSPEAGPNTEAFF
>16|TRBJ2-3|TRBD2|NA|TRBV5-6
TGTGCCAGCAGCCCCACGCCCGGGACTAGCGCAGATACGCAGTATTTT
CASSPTPGTSADTQYF
>14|TRBJ1-1|NA|NA|TRBV12-3/TRBV12-4
TGTGCCAGCAGTCCACAGGGTTGGAACACTGAAGCTTTCTTT
CASSPQGWNTEAFF
>14|TRBJ2-3|NA|few|TRBV20-1
TGCAGTGCTAGTGGTGGGGGGGCCTCAGATACGCAGTATTTT
CSASGGGASDTQYF
>15|TRBJ2-5|TRBD1|few|TRBV20-1
TGCAGTGCTAGAGGGACAGGGGGCTTTTTTGAGACCCAGTACTTC
CSARGTGGFFETQYF
>16|TRBJ2-5|NA|NA|TRBV4-1
TGCGCCAGCAGCCATGAGCGTACTGGGTCCCCAGAGACCCAGTACTTC
CASSHERTGSPETQYF
>16|TRBJ2-1|TRBD2|NA|TRBV6-2/TRBV6-3
TGTGCCAGCAGTTACTGGACTAGCGGGGTAAGCAATGAGCAGTTCTTC
CASSYWTSGVSNEQFF
>14|TRBJ2-5|NA|few|TRBV29-1
TGCAGCGTTGCGGCCCGTGCCTACCAAGAGACCCAGTACTTC
CSVAARAYQETQYF
>14|TRBJ2-1|TRBD1|few|TRBV4-1
TGCGCCAGCAGCCAAACCCACCAGGGGGATGAGCAGTTCTTC
CASSQTHQGDEQFF
>15|TRBJ1-6|NA|NA|TRBV5-1
TGCGCCAGCAGCTTGTCCGAGAACTATAATTCACCCCTCCACTTT
CASSLSENYNSPLHF
>16|TRBJ1-1|NA|many|TRBV7-2
TGTGCCAGCAGCTTGTATCCCCTCGGTCAAAACACTGAAGCTTTCTTT
CASSLYPLGQNTEAFF
>15|TRBJ2-2|NA|NA|TRBV2
TGTGCCAGCAGTGAAGTACAGCTGAACACCGGGGAGCTGTTTTTT
CASSEVQLNTGELFF
>16|TRBJ1-5|TRBD1|NA|TRBV7-9
TGTGCCAGCAGCTCCGATTGGACAGGGGGCGATCAGCCCCAGCATTTT
CASSSDWTGGDQPQHF
>16|TRBJ2-3|TRBD1|many|TRBV7-6
TGTGCCAGCAGCTGGGACAGGGACGATACTGGAGATACGCAGTATTTT
CASSWDRDDTGDTQYF
>10|TRBJ2-6|NA|many|TRBV28
TGTGCCAGCAGTTCAACCTCCCTGACTTTC
CASSSTSLTF
>18|TRBJ1-1|NA|NA|TRBV6-6
TGTGCCAGCAGTTACTCGAGGAGTAGGACAGCATTGAACACTGAAGCTTTCTTT
CASSYSRSRTALNTEAFF
>15|TRBJ2-7|TRBD2|many|TRBV7-2
TGTGCCAGCAGCCCCACGGGTCGGGGGGGCGACGAGCAGTACTTC
CASSPTGRGGDEQYF
>14|TRBJ2-7|NA|few|TRBV9
TGTGCCAGCAGCGTAAAATCAGGGGCGACCGAGCAGTACTTC
CASSVKSGATEQYF